This TCR beta chain was obtained from a study of shared clonotypes between healthy human individuals. Whole-study results and caveats: Genetic and exposure-history diversity was limited by the small donor number. Tissues were not sampled, only blood, and their repertoires likely differ.

This clone was counted a single time. Its antigen is currently unknown. Each subset's genomic DNA was shared equally among a number of immunoSEQ plates. Around 300 ng DNA, roughly 30,000 T cell genomes, went into unsorted PBMC replicate PCRs. Repertoires were generated with immunoSEQ multiplex PCR, while TCRdb's copy carries only in-frame clones and drops some. Of fewer than 650,000 clones listed, around 78% are singletons. The germline V gene encodes CDR1 SGDLS and CDR2 YYNGEE. V gave up 4 bases and J gave up 4 bases; unmatched junction bases: 8. CDR3 size: 16 residues. The chain couples TRBV9 to TRBJ2-1; the match to TRBD2 covers 10 bases. Sequenced input: PBMCs. This TCR derives from a woman in her forties in good health. Some clones in this sample may be carry-over from other donors' samples. The CDR3 DNA follows: TGTGCCAGCAGCTTTCGGGGACTAGCGCAATACAATGAGCAGTTCTTC. This sequence encodes CASSFRGLAQYNEQFF.